This record concerns one TCR beta chain sequence. Its antigen is unknown. No base qualities exist here, and no much larger clone lies one base off it. The data derive from a study of blood T cell repertoires in COVID-19 (dated by TCRdb to about 2020). Looking at the study overall: Collaborator samples came from the United States, Italy and Spain and covered acute and convalescent phases of COVID-19. The prospective study material was composed of cDNA or gDNA derived from T cells, B-cell-depleted T cells, or PBMCs. Subjects who had been exposed to COVID-19, were actively infected with it, or had recovered from it provided the deeply sampled blood TCRbeta repertoires that made up the dataset. A freely available public database, intended as a resource for researchers studying the immune response to SARS-CoV-2, is where the repertoires were released. The samples were drawn from two sources: the first 160 participants of the ongoing ImmuneRACE study, and 1,200 or so subjects contributed by 6 global collaborators. Nearly every sample came with metadata listing a de-identified subject ID, COVID-19 status, age in years and sex. Where HLA class I and class II types were available, the types were taken from metadata supplied by the sample provider, not from assay-based typing. What the research found in general, with its limitations: Clinical and demographic metadata were provided uncurated, with the amount varying by source and participant.

Participants in the prospective study were enrolled through a virtual design, were aged 18 to 89 years, and lived in approximately 25 United States geographic areas. Cohort assignment in the prospective study relied on participant-reported clinical history from a screening survey and a study questionnaire. ImmuneRACE Cohort 3 recovered participants were defined by two consecutive negative NP/OP PCR tests, healthcare professional clearance, or symptom resolution. Mobile phlebotomists in the prospective study collected whole blood, serum and a nasopharyngeal or oropharyngeal swab from every participant. Participants in the prospective study had the option to provide additional blood draws and questionnaires over a roughly two-month period. Before DNA extraction, prospective study blood samples were shipped either frozen or at room temperature. From a lookup of the germline V gene (reference sequence), CDR1 and CDR2 are SEHNR and FQNEAQ. The germline V end is reduced by 2 bases and the J end by 7 bases; junction bases left unmatched: 11. The CDR3 measures 16 amino acids from cysteine to phenylalanine. Of the read, only the CDR3 DNA is kept; its 48 bases are in frame from base 1.

TCRbeta CDR3 regions were amplified from genomic DNA using the immunoSEQ Assay, a bias-controlled multiplex PCR. The original pipeline was this. Nucleated cell counts per sample were estimated from amplification of reference gene primers within the assay. To quantify the absolute abundance of each unique TCRbeta CDR3 rearrangement, sequence reads were collapsed and filtered. For each sample, productive Simpson clonality was calculated by taking the square root of Simpson's diversity index across productive rearrangements. TCRdb's version of the immuneACCESS table is confined to in-frame rearrangements and falls short of the full clone set. An unresolved V gene accounts for under half of the shortfall where checked; the remainder is of unknown origin. V, J and clone size are taken as reported in that table, and D and trimming were inferred from the DNA itself. The sample profile shows about 190,000 clones; 70% to 80% of them were found once. The ten largest clones capture approximately 15% of the sample.

What was sequenced was PBMCs or T cells enriched from blood (not recorded which). This clonotype was sampled from a woman in her fifties or sixties who had recovered from COVID-19. The V and J genes are TRBV7-9 and TRBJ2-7; 10 bases in the middle match TRBD1. The nucleotides read TGTGCCAGCAGCTTACGACAGGGGGCTTCTTCGGGAGAGCAGTACTTC. It translates as CASSLRQGASSGEQYF.